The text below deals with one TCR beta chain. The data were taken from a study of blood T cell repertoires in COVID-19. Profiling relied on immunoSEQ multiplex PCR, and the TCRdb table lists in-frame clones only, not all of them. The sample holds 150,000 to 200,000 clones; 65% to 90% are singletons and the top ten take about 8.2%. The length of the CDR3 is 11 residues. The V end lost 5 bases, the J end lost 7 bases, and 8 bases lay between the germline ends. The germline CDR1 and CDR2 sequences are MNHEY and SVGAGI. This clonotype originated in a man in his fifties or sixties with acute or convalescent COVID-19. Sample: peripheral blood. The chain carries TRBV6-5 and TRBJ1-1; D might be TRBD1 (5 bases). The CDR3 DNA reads TGTGCCAGCAGTCCCGGGGGTGAAGCTTTCTTT. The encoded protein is CASSPGGEAFF.